The sequence of this T cell receptor beta chain was determined in a study of blood T cells in healthy people across ages (dated by TCRdb to about 2015). A note on the overall study: Template switching captured roughly one uniquely barcoded TCR beta cDNA molecule per two T cells in model experiments. To track age-related changes in TCR beta repertoire diversity, the study relied on deep sequencing normalized with unique cDNA molecular identifiers. Donors of different ages were randomly distributed across sequencing lanes to avoid experimental bias. Using the same blood draw, the study looked at two additional independent replicas of 1 million unique cDNA reads for two donors, one aged 18 to 30 and the other aged 80 or older. Four age groups were formed from the donors: young (average about 17 years), middle-aged (approximately 40), aged (roughly 59) and long-lived (roughly 88). Study-wide conclusions, independent of this receptor: The percentage of naive T cells measured by flow cytometry correlated strongly with observed TCR beta diversity. Conclusive comparison of naive and antigen-experienced compartments was prevented by the profiling of bulk unsorted PBMCs. As age increased, observed TCR beta diversity per million T cells dropped in a roughly linear way, and a significant reduction was already evident by age 40. The CMV infection status of donors was not known, potentially confounding age-related changes in expanded clonotypes. Estimates of total diversity based on one million sequenced T cells were considered lower bounds and underestimates. The long-lived group showed more naive CD4+ T cells, fewer expanded clones and increased TCR diversity than the aged group, suggesting age selection.

Systemically healthy Caucasian individuals from Russia, some 38 in total and aged about 6 to 95 years, were included as donors. Each donor gave about 9.7 milliliters of peripheral blood, drawn into EDTA-treated Vacutainer tubes. PBMCs were isolated by Ficoll-Paque density-gradient centrifugation, with at least 6.5 million obtained per sample. Trizol reagent was used to extract total RNA from PBMCs, with at least 5 micrograms per sample. The percentages of naive CD45RAhigh/CD27high T cells were determined by flow cytometry on a PBMC aliquot from every donor. Libraries were constructed by 5' RACE. These reads were obtained on an Illumina HiSeq 2500. A second PCR of roughly 7 to 11 cycles was performed with a sample-barcoded 5' primer and a J-beta primer mix. A unique molecular identifier was introduced onto each TCR beta cDNA molecule by a template-switch 5' adaptor carrying 12 random nucleotides. Each sample yielded at least 2.5 million CDR3-containing paired-end reads. First-strand cDNA synthesis was performed from all RNA using the Mint cDNA synthesis kit, with priming by a TRBC-specific oligonucleotide. Following uracil-DNA glycosylase treatment, all cDNA underwent a first 18-cycle PCR with the universal primers M1SS and BC2_uni_R. Per the original workflow: Each sample was normalized by randomly selecting 1 million high-quality reads, each carrying a distinct molecular identifier. Reads with shared molecular identifiers were discarded instead of being binned into consensus sequences. MiTCR, set to a Q25 quality threshold and the strictest error-elimination algorithm, was used for CDR3 identification, clonotype clustering and error correction. Lower-bound total TCR beta diversity was estimated with a nonparametric unseen species model using Euler transformation. TCRdb cleaned the public reads at Q25 with fastp, built clones with MiXCR and kept in-frame beta chains. Duplicate CDR3 protein sequences are folded into a single record with the most common DNA and genes. TCRdb's processing, not the study's, gives the V and J calls here. This sample holds approximately 1.5 million distinct CDR3 sequences; approximately 39% were observed only once. The ten biggest clones cover just over 4% of the sample.

As for this clonotype: The antigen it recognizes is unknown. Base qualities are not at hand, and no much larger clone is one base apart.

Inclusive of the bounding cysteine and phenylalanine, the CDR3 is 13 residues long. Only the CDR3 portion is preserved as DNA: 39 bases, with reading frame beginning at the first base. Between the V and J ends, shortened by 0 bases and 7 bases respectively, the junction contains 10 bases. Via the germline V gene (reference sequence), CDR1 is DFQATT and CDR2 SNEGSKA. The specimen sequenced was blood. The chain is encoded by TRBV20-1 joined to TRBJ2-1; no D gene is confidently identified. The TCR sequence derives from a woman aged 18-30 years in good health. The nucleotide sequence is TGCAGTGCTAGAGATTTAGGGTGGAATGAGCAGTTCTTC. It specifies CSARDLGWNEQFF.